The 28 T cell receptor beta chains presented below share a single source sample, sequenced in a study of blood T cell repertoires in COVID-19. Using immunoSEQ multiplex PCR, the repertoire was profiled, and TCRdb retains in-frame clones only, with some absent. This table has almost 55,000 clones, 88% appearing once. Sample: peripheral blood. These receptors were taken from a human donor in a cohort sampled during active COVID-19.

This CDR3 is CASSLRANYGYTF. In DNA form, the CDR3 reads TGTGCCAGCAGTTTGAGGGCTAACTATGGCTACACCTTC. The gene calls are TRBV27 and TRBJ1-2; D gene uncertain. Per germline, CDR1 MNHEY and CDR2 SMNVEV (reference sequence). The CDR3 is 13 amino acids. The germline V and J ends were trimmed by 3 bases and 0 bases, with 5 bases remaining between them.

This clone was picked up a small number of times. The chain combines TRBV25-1 with TRBJ2-7; TRBD1 might be the D (6 bases). From germline, CDR1 is MGHDK and CDR2 SYGVNS. This CDR3 comprises 14 residues. V lost 5 bases, J lost 3 bases, and 14 bases lay in between. In nucleotides, the CDR3 is TGTGCCAGCAGTCCCCGGACAGAATACTACGAGCAGTACTTC. This gives the protein CASSPRTEYYEQYF.

The V gene is TRBV3-1 (or the pseudogene TRBV3-2), the J gene TRBJ2-4; 8 nucleotides align to TRBD1. The CDR3 length is 18 residues. V was pared by 4 bases and J by 0 bases, with 11 bases of the junction left unmatched. Germline values: CDR1 LGHDT, CDR2 YNNKEL (reference sequence). Here the CDR3 reads CASSPGTGYKLAKNIQYF. CDR3 DNA sequence: TGTGCCAGCAGCCCCGGGACAGGTTACAAACTAGCCAAAAACATTCAGTACTTC.

This clone has only one observation. The CDR3 protein is CASSVLSPGTGDEQYF. The CDR3 nucleotides read TGTGCCAGCAGTGTTCTCAGCCCCGGGACAGGGGACGAGCAGTACTTC. The genes are TRBV6-1 and TRBJ2-7, with 10 bases that match TRBD1. Germline V gene sequence: CDR1 MNHNS, CDR2 SASEGT. The CDR3 spans 16 residues. V trimming: 4 bases; J trimming: 5 bases; junction bases outside the gene matches: 11.

V usage is TRBV2 and J usage is TRBJ2-1; 13 positions agree with TRBD2. The ends lost 7 bases at V and 9 bases at J; junction bases unmatched: 9. The CDR3 consists of 15 residues. Germline CDR1 reads SNHLY; CDR2 reads FYNNEI. The CDR3 coding sequence is TGTGCCAGCACAGGACTAGCGGGAGTTCGGAGTGAGCAGTTCTTC. Its protein product is CASTGLAGVRSEQFF. The whole variable domain, filled in from reference TRBV2 and TRBJ2-1, reads EPEVTQTPSHQVTQMGQEVILRCVPISNHLYFYWYRQILGQKVEFLVSFYNNEISEKSEIFDDQFSVERPDGSNFTLKIRSTKLEDSAMYFCASTGLAGVRSEQFFGPGTRLTVL.

This chain links TRBV18 with TRBJ1-2, with 7 nucleotides matching TRBD1. There are 13 residues in the CDR3. J gave up 6 bases and V 4 bases, and 5 bases lay outside the gene matches. Germline CDR1 is KGHSH and CDR2 is LQKENI. The CDR3 nucleotides read TGTGCCAGCTCACAGGGGGCAAATCATGGCTACACCTTC. Encoded protein: CASSQGANHGYTF.

The chain links TRBV3-1 (or the pseudogene TRBV3-2) to TRBJ1-2, with 9 positions matching TRBD1. This CDR3 region has 15 residues. J was trimmed by 5 bases and V by 4 bases; bases with no gene match: 8. Germline CDR1 is LGHDT and CDR2 is YNNKEL (reference sequence). CDR3 in amino acids: CASSPGTGRGYGYTF. The CDR3 DNA is TGTGCCAGCAGCCCCGGGACAGGGCGAGGATATGGCTACACCTTC.

The chain is built from TRBV7-2 and TRBJ2-1; D gene uncertain. The germline V and J ends were trimmed by 1 base and 3 bases, with 13 bases remaining between them. Germline loops: CDR1 SGHTA, CDR2 FQGNSA. The CDR3 is made up of 16 amino acids. CDR3 bases: TGTGCCAGCAGCTTAGGAGACAATCACCTCTACAATGAGCAGTTCTTC. Amino acids: CASSLGDNHLYNEQFF.

V is TRBV5-6 and J is TRBJ1-3; the match to TRBD1 covers 9 bases. V lost 4 bases, J lost 2 bases, and 10 bases stayed unmatched. The CDR3 spans 17 residues. CDR1 is SGHDT and CDR2 is YYEEEE in the germline V gene. The CDR3 DNA is TGTGCCAGCAGCCCACCGACAGGGGGAAGGGCTGGAAACACCATATATTTT. This translates into CASSPPTGGRAGNTIYF.

The chain links TRBV5-1 to TRBJ1-4, with D maybe TRBD1 (5 bases). V dropped 1 base and J dropped 1 base, with 11 bases sitting between them. CDR1 and CDR2 (germline): SGHRS, YFSETQ. The CDR3 sequence is 16 residues long. In DNA form, the CDR3 reads TGCGCCAGCAGCTTGAGCGGGGGTGGAACTAATGAAAAACTGTTTTTT. Translating it yields CASSLSGGGTNEKLFF.

This clone occurred once. The V call is TRBV7-9, the J call TRBJ2-3; D gene unclear. Deletions cut 5 bases from V and 2 bases from J, with 14 bases between. CDR1 and CDR2 (germline): SEHNR, FQNEAQ (reference sequence). The CDR3 has 15 residues. The DNA of the CDR3 is TGTGCCAGCAGCACTTGGGCATCAAACACAGATACGCAGTATTTT. Its translation is CASSTWASNTDTQYF.

The chain is built from TRBV7-2 and TRBJ2-7; the D gene is possibly TRBD2 (5 bases). V was cut by 7 bases and J by 0 bases, with 13 bases left in between. In germline, CDR1 is SGHTA, CDR2 FQGNSA. CDR3 length: 14 residues. CDR3 sequence (DNA): TGTGCCAGCAACCACGGGGAATACTCCTACGAGCAGTACTTC. Amino acids: CASNHGEYSYEQYF.

The chain is built from TRBV19 and TRBJ2-3; 13 bases line up with TRBD2. J was trimmed by 0 bases and V by 5 bases; bases with no gene match: 8. The CDR3 has 18 amino acids. The germline CDR1 and CDR2 sequences are LNHDA and SQIVND (reference sequence). CDR3 sequence reads: CASSGGTSGTPSTDTQYF. CDR3 coding DNA: TGTGCCAGTAGTGGGGGGACTAGCGGGACCCCTAGCACAGATACGCAGTATTTT.

This sequence joins TRBV5-6 and TRBJ1-2; no clear D gene. CDR1 is SGHDT and CDR2 is YYEEEE in the germline V gene. CDR3 length: 19 amino acids. Deletions cut 4 bases from V and 3 bases from J, with 28 bases between. Written as DNA, the CDR3 is TGTGCCAGCAGCGGATTGGGAGCGGGCAGTGCAAAAAATGACTATGGCTACACCTTC. Its translation is CASSGLGAGSAKNDYGYTF.

This sequence joins TRBV2 and TRBJ2-3; possible D gene TRBD2, 5 bases. The V and J ends lost 1 base and 1 base respectively, with 6 bases between them. The CDR3 has 14 amino acids. CDR1 and CDR2 from the germline V gene are SNHLY and FYNNEI. In DNA form, the CDR3 reads TGTGCCAGCAGTGAAGACGGGGGCACAGATACGCAGTATTTT. Its protein product is CASSEDGGTDTQYF.

The gene calls are TRBV5-1 and TRBJ2-3; 10 nucleotides line up with TRBD1. This CDR3 is 15 amino acids long. V shed 4 bases and J 4 bases; nucleotides not matched to a gene: 6. Germline V lookup: CDR1 SGHRS, CDR2 YFSETQ. The CDR3 loop reads CASSHTGTGADTQYF. The CDR3 DNA reads TGCGCCAGCAGCCATACCGGGACAGGGGCAGATACGCAGTATTTT.

The chain employs TRBV28 and TRBJ1-2; TRBD1 agrees at 11 bases. The CDR3 spans 14 residues. Germline V gives CDR1 MDHEN, CDR2 SYDVKM. Unmatched junction bases numbered 6, after V lost 4 bases and J lost 8 bases. CDR3 region: CASSSGQGARGYTF. The CDR3 coding sequence is TGTGCCAGCAGTTCAGGACAGGGGGCACGGGGCTACACCTTC.

The chain is built from TRBV12-5 and TRBJ1-1; D is ambiguous. CDR3 length equals 14 residues. The V end was cut by 1 base, the J end by 5 bases, with 11 bases between. Germline assignment: CDR1 LGHNT and CDR2 FRNRAP. The CDR3 bases are TGTGCTAGTGGTTTGGATAGCAGATCAACTGAAGCTTTCTTT. Its protein is CASGLDSRSTEAFF.

The chain employs TRBV10-3 and TRBJ2-7, with D possibly TRBD1 on 8 matching bases. The germline gives CDR1 ENHRY, CDR2 SYGVKD. This CDR3 contains 17 residues. Trimming stripped 0 bases from V and 3 bases from J, with 18 bases between. DNA for the CDR3: TGTGCCATCAGTGAGTCCCTAGAGCGGGACAGGTTCTACGAGCAGTACTTC. It yields the protein CAISESLERDRFYEQYF.

V usage is TRBV5-1 and J usage is TRBJ2-1; 10 nucleotides align to TRBD2. The V segment lost 4 bases and the J segment 2 bases; nucleotides outside the gene matches: 3. CDR1 and CDR2 from the germline V gene are SGHRS and YFSETQ. The CDR3 sequence is 15 residues long. The CDR3 DNA reads TGCGCCAGCAGCGAAACTAGCGGGGCCTACAATGAGCAGTTCTTC. Protein product: CASSETSGAYNEQFF.

This clone has a handful of counts. This sequence joins TRBV11-2 and TRBJ1-1; perhaps TRBD1 as D (5 bases). CDR3 length equals 13 residues. Germline V lookup: CDR1 SGHAT, CDR2 FQNNGV. Trimming left V 2 bases short and J 4 bases short, with 8 bases between. CDR3 nucleotide sequence: TGTGCCAGCAGCTTACAGGGAGGCACTGAAGCTTTCTTT. Amino acids: CASSLQGGTEAFF.

This clone is a singleton in its sample. V gene TRBV7-2 combines with J gene TRBJ2-7; 9 bases are shared with TRBD1. After removal of 4 bases from V and 4 bases from J, the junction contained 8 bases not matched to a gene. Germline V gives CDR1 SGHTA, CDR2 FQGNSA. This CDR3 comprises 15 residues. CDR3 sequence reads: CASSSGQGGLYEQYF. The CDR3 nucleotides read TGTGCCAGCAGCTCGGGACAGGGAGGCCTATACGAGCAGTACTTC.

DNA of the CDR3: TGTGCCAGCAGTTACTCTGACACCCGGTCGAGAGGCTACACCTTC. It specifies CASSYSDTRSRGYTF. The gene calls are TRBV6-5 and TRBJ1-2; D is undetermined. The CDR3 has 15 amino acids. Looked up from germline, CDR1 is MNHEY and CDR2 is SVGAGI. V dropped 0 bases and J dropped 8 bases, with 16 bases sitting between them.

The chain couples TRBV11-2 to TRBJ2-7; 8 nucleotides agree with TRBD1. Germline V CDR1 and CDR2: SGHAT, FQNNGV. This CDR3 region has 15 residues. V was pared by 1 base and J by 5 bases, with 7 bases of the junction left unmatched. The CDR3 region has the DNA TGTGCCAGCAGCTTAGTTTGGACAGGGCGAAACGAGCAGTACTTC. Translating gives CASSLVWTGRNEQYF.

The chain couples TRBV7-8 to TRBJ2-1; TRBD2 aligns across 8 bases. Per the germline V gene, CDR1 is SGHVS and CDR2 is FQNEAQ. The CDR3 is 15 residues long. V lost 1 base and J lost 4; bases outside the gene matches: 3. The CDR3 loop is CASSLGGGRYNEQFF. In nucleotides, the CDR3 is TGTGCCAGCAGCTTAGGCGGGGGGAGATACAATGAGCAGTTCTTC.

The chain carries TRBV29-1 and TRBJ1-6; D remains unclear. The CDR3 covers 15 residues. The germline gives CDR1 SQVTM, CDR2 ANQGSEA. Trimming left V 5 bases short and J 4 bases short, with 15 bases between. DNA for the CDR3: TGCAGCGTTCGGACGGGGAACCAGTATAATTCACCCCTCCACTTT. It is translated as CSVRTGNQYNSPLHF. Using reference TRBV29-1 and TRBJ1-6 for the parts outside the CDR3, the full variable domain is SAVISQKPSRDICQRGTSLTIQCQVDSQVTMMFWYRQQPGQSLTLIATANQGSEATYESGFVIDKFPISRPNLTFSTLTVSNMSPEDSSIYLCSVRTGNQYNSPLHFGNGTRLTVT.

The chain combines TRBV7-2 with TRBJ1-6; 8 nucleotides line up with TRBD1. This CDR3 has 14 residues. After removal of 3 bases from V and 9 bases from J, the junction contained 4 bases not matched to a gene. CDR1 is SGHTA, CDR2 FQGNSA, per germline. Written as DNA, the CDR3 is TGTGCCAGCAGCTTTCAGGGGGCGCGTTCACCCCTCCACTTT. It codes for CASSFQGARSPLHF.

This clone was seen only once. The rearrangement links TRBV19 to TRBJ2-2; 7 positions match TRBD1. After removal of 7 bases from V and 3 bases from J, the junction contained 5 bases not matched to a gene. The CDR3 is 14 amino acids. CDR1 LNHDA and CDR2 SQIVND come from the germline V gene (reference sequence). The chain's CDR3 is CASTTGVDTGELFF. DNA of the CDR3: TGTGCCAGTACCACAGGGGTGGACACCGGGGAGCTGTTTTTT.